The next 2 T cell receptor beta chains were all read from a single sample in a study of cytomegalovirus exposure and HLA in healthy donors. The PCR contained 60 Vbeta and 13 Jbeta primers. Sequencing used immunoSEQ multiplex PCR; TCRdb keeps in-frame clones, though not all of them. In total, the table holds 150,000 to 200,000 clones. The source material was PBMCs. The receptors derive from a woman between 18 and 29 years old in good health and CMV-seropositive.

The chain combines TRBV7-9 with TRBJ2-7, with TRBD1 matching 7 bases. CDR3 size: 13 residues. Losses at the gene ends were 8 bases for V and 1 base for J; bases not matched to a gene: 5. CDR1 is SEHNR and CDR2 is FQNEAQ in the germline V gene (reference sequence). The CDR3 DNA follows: TGTGCCAGCTTGGGACAGTCTTCCTACGAGCAGTACTTC. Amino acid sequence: CASLGQSSYEQYF.

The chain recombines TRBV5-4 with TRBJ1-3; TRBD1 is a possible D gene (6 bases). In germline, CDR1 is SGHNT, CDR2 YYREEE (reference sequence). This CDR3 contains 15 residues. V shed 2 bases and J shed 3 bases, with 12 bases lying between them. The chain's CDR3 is CASSFRGALGNTIYF. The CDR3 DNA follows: TGTGCCAGCAGCTTTCGGGGGGCTCTTGGAAACACCATATATTTT.